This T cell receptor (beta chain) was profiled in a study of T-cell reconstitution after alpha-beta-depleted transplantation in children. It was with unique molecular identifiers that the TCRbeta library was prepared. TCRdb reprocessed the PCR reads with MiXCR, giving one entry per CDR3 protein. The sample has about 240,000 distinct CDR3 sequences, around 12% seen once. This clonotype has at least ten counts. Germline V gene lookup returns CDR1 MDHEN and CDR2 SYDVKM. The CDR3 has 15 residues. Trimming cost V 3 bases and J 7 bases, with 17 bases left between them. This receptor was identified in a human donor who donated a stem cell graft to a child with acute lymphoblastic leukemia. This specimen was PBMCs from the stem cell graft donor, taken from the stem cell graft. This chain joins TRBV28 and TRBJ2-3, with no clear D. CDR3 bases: TGTGCCAGCAGTTTGTCGGCAGATTGGGGAAATACGCAGTATTTT. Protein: CASSLSADWGNTQYF.